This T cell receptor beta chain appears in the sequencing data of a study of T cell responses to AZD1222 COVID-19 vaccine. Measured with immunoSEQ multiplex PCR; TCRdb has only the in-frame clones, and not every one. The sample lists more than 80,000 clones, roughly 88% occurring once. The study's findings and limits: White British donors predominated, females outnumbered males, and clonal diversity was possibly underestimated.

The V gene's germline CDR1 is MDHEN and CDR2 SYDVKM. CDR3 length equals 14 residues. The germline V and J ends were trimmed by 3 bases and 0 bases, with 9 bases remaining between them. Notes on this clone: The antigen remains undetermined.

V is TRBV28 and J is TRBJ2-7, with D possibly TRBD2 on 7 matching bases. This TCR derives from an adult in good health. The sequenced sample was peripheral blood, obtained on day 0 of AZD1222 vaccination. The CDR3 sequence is CASSFRGASYEQYF. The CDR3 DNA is TGTGCCAGCAGTTTCCGGGGGGCCTCCTACGAGCAGTACTTC.